A single sample gave rise to the 15 T cell receptor beta chains below, sequenced in a study of early T cells in non-severe SARS-CoV-2 infection. TCRdb analysed the 5' RACE reads with MiXCR anew, one entry per CDR3 protein. Of 15,000 to 20,000 distinct CDR3 sequences in the sample, less than 6.5% were seen once. The sequencing used whole blood, collected at baseline. The receptors were gathered from an adult who was a healthcare worker with PCR-confirmed SARS-CoV-2 infection or an uninfected control (not recorded which).

V is TRBV5-1 and J is TRBJ2-6; the D is unclear. The CDR3 spans 16 residues. V was shortened by 1 base and J by 0 bases, with 8 bases between the two germline ends. Germline CDR1 is SGHRS and CDR2 is YFSETQ. Here the CDR3 reads CASSLTSSSGANVLTF. CDR3 nucleotide sequence: TGCGCCAGCAGCTTGACCTCAAGCTCTGGGGCCAACGTCCTGACTTTC. Combining the CDR3 with reference TRBV5-1 and TRBJ2-6 gives the whole variable domain KAGVTQTPRYLIKTRGQQVTLSCSPISGHRSVSWYQQTPGQGLQFLFEYFSETQRNKGNFPGRFSGRQFSNSRSEMNVSTLELGDSALYLCASSLTSSSGANVLTFGAGSRLTVL.

This clonotype has at least ten counts. The chain recombines TRBV27 with TRBJ1-1; TRBD1 agrees at 8 bases. The germline V gene has CDR1 MNHEY and CDR2 SMNVEV (reference sequence). Trimming at V came to 10 bases and at J to 0 bases, leaving 13 bases not matched to a gene. The CDR3 covers 16 residues. CDR3 coding DNA: TGTGCCACCCCCCCCCAGGGGGCTAAGTTGAACACTGAAGCTTTCTTT. Amino acid sequence: CATPPQGAKLNTEAFF.

This clonotype was counted at least ten times. This rearrangement joins TRBV3-1 to TRBJ2-5; TRBD2 is a possible D gene (5 bases). The CDR3 runs to 16 residues. Germline CDR1 and CDR2: LGHDT and YNNKEL (reference sequence). The V end was cut by 5 bases, the J end by 1 base, with 17 bases between. The CDR3 spells CASSSYTAAFQETQYF. In DNA, the CDR3 is TGTGCCAGCAGCTCTTACACAGCGGCTTTCCAAGAGACCCAGTACTTC.

J is TRBJ2-5 and V is TRBV7-6; no definite D call. The CDR3 consists of 16 residues. Trimming pared 2 bases from V and 2 bases from J, leaving 15 bases between. Germline V CDR1 and CDR2: SGHVS, FNYEAQ. DNA of the CDR3: TGTGCCAGCAGCTTATTCGTTAGTATCCCTCAAGAGACCCAGTACTTC. Protein sequence: CASSLFVSIPQETQYF.

J is TRBJ2-2 and V is TRBV9; tentatively, D is TRBD1 (6 bases). Germline assignment: CDR1 SGDLS and CDR2 YYNGEE. The V end lost 4 bases, the J end lost 3 bases, and 19 bases lay between the germline ends. The CDR3 is 17 amino acids. As DNA, the CDR3 is TGTGCCAGCAGCCTACGTCAGACGCAGGGGTACACCGGGGAGCTGTTTTTT. It codes for CASSLRQTQGYTGELFF. The whole variable domain, remainder taken from reference TRBV9 and TRBJ2-2, is DSGVTQTPKHLITATGQRVTLRCSPRSGDLSVYWYQQSLDQGLQFLIQYYNGEERAKGNILERFSAQQFPDLHSELNLSSLELGDSALYFCASSLRQTQGYTGELFFGEGSRLTVL.

By share, this clonotype ranks as medium-sized. The rearrangement links TRBV30 to TRBJ2-7; no reliable D call. The V end was cut by 7 bases, the J end by 4 bases, with 14 bases between. Germline CDR1 and CDR2: GTSNPN and SVGIG (reference sequence). The CDR3 contains 12 residues. The chain's CDR3 is CAFTSSGYEQYF. The CDR3 DNA follows: TGTGCCTTCACATCCTCAGGTTACGAGCAGTACTTC.

This clonotype is medium-sized (0.01 to 0.1%) in the sample. This chain joins TRBV7-9 and TRBJ1-1, with unresolved D. Germline values: CDR1 SEHNR, CDR2 FQNEAQ (reference sequence). The CDR3 covers 14 residues. V lost 2 bases, J lost 1 base, and 8 bases lay in between. Here the CDR3 reads CASSLMMGNTEAFF. For the CDR3, the DNA is TGTGCCAGCAGCTTAATGATGGGGAACACTGAAGCTTTCTTT.

A remark on this clonotype: With a much larger clone just one base away, this may be a read error. The rearrangement uses TRBV28 and TRBJ2-3, with 8 bases that match TRBD1. The CDR3 length is 15 residues. From germline, CDR1 is MDHEN and CDR2 SYDVKM. The CDR3 sequence: CVSNSGTGLTDTQYF. The CDR3 bases are TGTGTCAGCAATTCCGGGACAGGACTTACAGATACGCAGTATTTT.

This clonotype was observed a few times. V is TRBV7-9 and J is TRBJ2-3; 8 positions match TRBD2. CDR3 length equals 14 residues. Germline V gene lookup returns CDR1 SEHNR and CDR2 FQNEAQ (reference sequence). The ends lost 5 bases at V and 5 bases at J; junction bases unmatched: 6. The CDR3: CASSVTSGRDTQYF. CDR3 nucleotides: TGTGCCAGCAGCGTAACTAGCGGACGAGATACGCAGTATTTT.

This chain connects TRBV6-2 or TRBV6-3 to TRBJ1-2; D remains unclear. Trimming removed 2 bases from V and 8 bases from J, with 9 bases in between. The CDR3 extends over 12 amino acids. Looked up from germline, CDR1 is MNHEY and CDR2 is SVGEGT. CDR3 sequence reads: CASSYGEGGYTF. Here the CDR3 DNA reads TGTGCCAGCAGTTACGGGGAGGGCGGCTACACCTTC.

This clonotype showed up many times. The J gene is TRBJ2-7, the V gene TRBV6-5; TRBD1 matches 7 bases. Germline V CDR1 and CDR2: MNHEY, SVGAGI. This CDR3 comprises 15 residues. Losses at the gene ends were 4 bases for V and 0 bases for J; bases not matched to a gene: 6. Here the CDR3 reads CASSSHRGGSYEQYF. The CDR3 DNA is TGTGCCAGCAGTTCCCACAGGGGTGGCTCCTACGAGCAGTACTTC.

This clonotype is medium-sized by share. The chain uses TRBV28 and TRBJ1-2; D might be TRBD1 (5 bases). The CDR3 is 12 amino acids. Per germline, CDR1 MDHEN and CDR2 SYDVKM. Trimming shortened V by 8 bases and J by 4 bases, and 11 bases separated the two germline ends. The CDR3 coding sequence is TGTGCCAGCTGGGGACCTGGCTATGGCTACACCTTC. Protein product: CASWGPGYGYTF.

The sample holds many counts of this clonotype. The chain carries TRBV20-1 and TRBJ2-5; D is undetermined. The CDR3 length is 11 residues. V shed 5 bases and J shed 2 bases, with 6 bases lying between them. Per germline, CDR1 DFQATT and CDR2 SNEGSKA (reference sequence). The CDR3 is CSAEQQETQYF. The CDR3 coding sequence is TGCAGTGCTGAGCAACAAGAGACCCAGTACTTC.

This clonotype qualifies as medium-sized. This sequence joins TRBV11-2 and TRBJ2-7, with D perhaps TRBD1 (6 bases). CDR3 length: 14 residues. The V gene lost 4 bases and the J gene lost 3 bases, with 13 bases spanning the gap. Germline loops: CDR1 SGHAT, CDR2 FQNNGV. The CDR3: CASSSTGTVYEQYF. DNA for the CDR3: TGTGCCAGCAGCTCGACAGGTACTGTCTACGAGCAGTACTTC.

This clonotype showed up many times. V usage is TRBV10-3 and J usage is TRBJ2-5; 8 bases are a match to TRBD2. The ends lost 6 bases at V and 5 bases at J; junction bases unmatched: 17. This CDR3 contains 17 residues. Per the germline V gene, CDR1 is ENHRY and CDR2 is SYGVKD. CDR3 protein: CAISRLNPGLGRETQYF. The CDR3 nucleotides read TGTGCCATCAGCCGATTGAATCCGGGACTAGGAAGGGAGACCCAGTACTTC.